These 22 T cell receptor beta chains were all obtained from the same sample, sequenced in a study of T cell responses to AZD1222 COVID-19 vaccine. The data were produced by immunoSEQ multiplex PCR, yet TCRdb's version contains in-frame clones alone and is incomplete. The sample has 90,000 to 150,000 clones, about 88% seen once; the top ten hold roughly 3.1%. This specimen consisted of peripheral blood, obtained 28 days after the second AZD1222 dose. The receptor source for this set is an adult who received the AZD1222 COVID-19 vaccine.

This chain links TRBV11-3 with TRBJ1-2; D gene uncertain. Germline values: CDR1 SGHNT, CDR2 YENEEA. The CDR3 is 13 residues long. Trimming took 6 bases from V and 8 from J, leaving 16 bases between them. The CDR3 nucleotides read TGTGCCAGCAGGTTTGATGGCAGCTCAGGCTACACCTTC. Translation: CASRFDGSSGYTF.

This rearrangement joins TRBV14 to TRBJ1-1; D remains unclear. Germline V gene data show CDR1 as SGHDN and CDR2 as FVKESK. CDR3 length equals 15 residues. V dropped 2 bases and J dropped 0 bases, with 10 bases sitting between them. The CDR3 reads CASSQTQNMNTEAFF. Written as DNA, the CDR3 is TGTGCCAGCAGCCAAACACAGAATATGAACACTGAAGCTTTCTTT.

CDR3 sequence reads: CASSYDRTTDTQYF. Written as DNA, the CDR3 is TGTGCCAGCAGTTACGACAGAACCACAGATACGCAGTATTTT. The chain combines TRBV6-6 with TRBJ2-3; a weak D match, TRBD1 (5 bases). The V end lost 2 bases, the J end lost 2 bases, and 8 bases lay between the germline ends. CDR1 and CDR2 (germline): MNHNY, SVGAGI (reference sequence). This CDR3 has 14 residues.

This sequence joins TRBV18 and TRBJ2-3; 8 nucleotides agree with TRBD1. This CDR3 spans 16 amino acids. Germline loops: CDR1 KGHSH, CDR2 LQKENI. Trimming at V came to 3 bases and at J to 4 bases, leaving 9 bases not matched to a gene. CDR3 DNA sequence: TGTGCCAGCTCACCCCGGGACAGGTATCGCCCAGATACGCAGTATTTT. Its protein product is CASSPRDRYRPDTQYF.

The chain couples TRBV18 to TRBJ1-2, with 9 bases lining up with TRBD1. CDR1 and CDR2 (germline): KGHSH, LQKENI. Trimming cost V 6 bases and J 6 bases; bases outside gene matches: 8. The CDR3 contains 14 residues. The DNA of the CDR3 is TGTGCCAGCTCCCAGAAAGGACAGGGGAATGGCTACACCTTC. This codes for CASSQKGQGNGYTF. The whole variable domain, filled in from reference TRBV18 and TRBJ1-2, reads NAGVMQNPRHLVRRRGQEARLRCSPMKGHSHVYWYRQLPEEGLKFMVYLQKENIIDESGMPKERFSAEFPKEGPSILRIQQVVRGDSAAYFCASSQKGQGNGYTFGSGTRLTVV.

V gene TRBV18 combines with J gene TRBJ2-2; 11 nucleotides match TRBD1. Germline CDR1 KGHSH, CDR2 LQKENI. V lost 6 bases, J lost 4 bases, and 4 bases stayed unmatched. This CDR3 has 15 residues. The CDR3 DNA sequence: TGTGCCAGCTCGCCAGGACAGGGGGCCACCGGGGAGCTGTTTTTT. Its protein is CASSPGQGATGELFF.

The genes are TRBV11-2 and TRBJ2-1, with a possible D match to TRBD2 (5 bases). The CDR3 is 15 amino acids. The V end was cut by 4 bases, the J end by 1 base, with 11 bases between. CDR1 is SGHAT, CDR2 FQNNGV, per germline. The CDR3 loop reads CASSWQPGSYNEQFF. The CDR3 DNA reads TGTGCCAGCAGCTGGCAACCGGGATCCTACAATGAGCAGTTCTTC. The full variable domain, completed using reference TRBV11-2 and TRBJ2-1, is EAGVAQSPRYKIIEKRQSVAFWCNPISGHATLYWYQQILGQGPKLLIQFQNNGVVDDSQLPKDRFSAERLKGVDSTLKIQPAKLEDSAVYLCASSWQPGSYNEQFFGPGTRLTVL.

The chain recombines TRBV25-1 with TRBJ1-6; 8 nucleotides align to TRBD1. The germline gives CDR1 MGHDK, CDR2 SYGVNS. CDR3 size: 15 residues. V was pared by 3 bases and J by 7 bases, with 5 bases of the junction left unmatched. CDR3 sequence: CASSDSGTGNSPLHF. DNA for the CDR3: TGTGCCAGCAGTGATTCCGGGACAGGAAATTCACCCCTCCACTTT.

The V and J genes are TRBV6-2 or TRBV6-3 and TRBJ1-5; 7 bases are shared with TRBD1. There are 14 residues in the CDR3. Germline CDR1 is MNHEY and CDR2 is SVGEGT. V shed 6 bases and J 1 base; nucleotides not matched to a gene: 3. The CDR3 loop is CASSDRVSNQPQHF. CDR3 nucleotide sequence: TGTGCCAGCAGCGACAGGGTCAGCAATCAGCCCCAGCATTTT.

The chain uses TRBV19 and TRBJ1-4; TRBD1 aligns across 10 bases. Germline loops: CDR1 LNHDA, CDR2 SQIVND (reference sequence). The ends lost 3 bases at V and 7 bases at J; junction bases unmatched: 5. This CDR3 comprises 15 residues. Here the CDR3 DNA reads TGTGCCAGTAGTATCAGACAGGGGGCAGGTGAAAAACTGTTTTTT. Translating it yields CASSIRQGAGEKLFF.

This clone appeared once. Other DNA sequences of this sample code for an identical CDR3. The chain uses TRBV19 and TRBJ1-2; weak D call: TRBD1 (5 bases). This CDR3 spans 12 amino acids. V shed 3 bases and J shed 6 bases, with 8 bases lying between them. Germline V gene sequence: CDR1 LNHDA, CDR2 SQIVND (reference sequence). Here the CDR3 DNA reads TGTGCCAGTAGTATCTCGGGGGATGGCTACACCTTC. This sequence encodes CASSISGDGYTF. Together with reference TRBV19 and TRBJ1-2, the CDR3 gives the full variable domain: DGGITQSPKYLFRKEGQNVTLSCEQNLNHDAMYWYRQDPGQGLRLIYYSQIVNDFQKGDIAEGYSVSREKKESFPLTVTSAQKNPTAFYLCASSISGDGYTFGSGTRLTVV.

This clone was counted a single time. The chain links TRBV6-2 or TRBV6-3 to TRBJ2-4, with D possibly being TRBD2 (7 bases). Trimming pared 2 bases from V and 0 bases from J, leaving 17 bases between. From germline, CDR1 is MNHEY and CDR2 SVGEGT. The CDR3 length is 18 residues. Here the CDR3 DNA reads TGTGCCAGCAGTTACAAGGGGGGGACGATAAGAGCCAAAAACATTCAGTACTTC. Residues: CASSYKGGTIRAKNIQYF.

This chain links TRBV10-2 with TRBJ1-2; D not certain. The V gene's germline CDR1 is WSHSY and CDR2 SAAADI. CDR3 length equals 12 residues. Trimming took 8 bases from V and 0 from J, leaving 7 bases between them. The CDR3 spells CASGITNYGYTF. CDR3 nucleotide sequence: TGCGCCAGCGGAATCACTAACTATGGCTACACCTTC.

The chain recombines TRBV11-3 with TRBJ2-3; perhaps D is TRBD1 or TRBD2 (5 bases each). Germline lookup yields CDR1 SGHNT and CDR2 YENEEA. Trimming shortened V by 1 base and J by 2 bases, and 13 bases separated the two germline ends. The CDR3 is made up of 16 amino acids. For the CDR3, the DNA is TGTGCCAGCAGCTTAGGGGGGACCCCGGCCACAGATACGCAGTATTTT. Translated: CASSLGGTPATDTQYF. Variable domain in full (rest from reference TRBV11-3 and TRBJ2-3): EAGVVQSPRYKIIEKKQPVAFWCNPISGHNTLYWYLQNLGQGPELLIRYENEEAVDDSQLPKDRFSAERLKGVDSTLKIQPAELGDSAVYLCASSLGGTPATDTQYFGPGTRLTVL.

The rearrangement links TRBV5-1 to TRBJ2-7, with D tentatively TRBD1 or TRBD2 (5 bases each). CDR3 length: 17 amino acids. CDR1 is SGHRS, CDR2 YFSETQ, per germline. Trimming removed 4 bases from V and 4 bases from J, with 24 bases in between. CDR3 DNA: TGCGCCAGCAGCCCGGCCTTGACCCCCGGGACGTTGTACGAGCAGTACTTC. Protein: CASSPALTPGTLYEQYF.

The chain joins TRBV4-3 to TRBJ2-7, with TRBD2 matching over 8 bases. CDR1 and CDR2 from the germline V gene are LGHNA and YSLEER. The CDR3 consists of 14 residues. V dropped 3 bases and J dropped 5; count of bases not matched to a gene: 6. CDR3 nucleotide sequence: TGCGCCAGCAGCCAGGGTGCGGGGGGACACGAGCAGTACTTC. Protein product: CASSQGAGGHEQYF.

The chain joins TRBV5-1 to TRBJ2-7; the D gene is possibly TRBD1 (6 bases). The CDR3 length is 14 residues. Germline assignment: CDR1 SGHRS and CDR2 YFSETQ. Trimming cost V 2 bases and J 2 bases, with 11 bases left between them. CDR3 loop: CASSFGQGTYEQYF. The DNA of the CDR3 is TGCGCCAGCAGCTTCGGGCAGGGGACCTACGAGCAGTACTTC.

The chain is built from TRBV11-3 and TRBJ1-6; D is uncertain. CDR3 length: 19 residues. Germline values: CDR1 SGHNT, CDR2 YENEEA. V lost 0 bases, J lost 4 bases, and 19 bases lay in between. The CDR3 DNA reads TGTGCCAGCAGCTTAGAAGGGTACGGTCGGGGAAATTATAATTCACCCCTCCACTTT. Translation: CASSLEGYGRGNYNSPLHF.

The chain employs TRBV4-1 and TRBJ2-7; 12 bases agree with TRBD2. Losses at the gene ends were 2 bases for V and 1 base for J; bases not matched to a gene: 3. Per the germline V gene, CDR1 is MGHRA and CDR2 is YSYEKL. The CDR3 has 16 amino acids. This CDR3 reads CASSQTSGGYSYEQYF. In nucleotides, the CDR3 is TGCGCCAGCAGCCAAACTAGCGGGGGGTATTCCTACGAGCAGTACTTC.

The V gene is TRBV20-1, the J gene TRBJ1-2, with 7 bases identical to TRBD1. Trimming took 3 bases from V and 2 from J; bases not matched to a gene: 12. Looked up from germline, CDR1 is DFQATT and CDR2 is SNEGSKA (reference sequence). The CDR3 contains 16 residues. The CDR3, as DNA: TGCAGTGCTAGTCCGTCACAGGGGAGGAAGAACTATGGCTACACCTTC. As protein: CSASPSQGRKNYGYTF.

The CDR3 bases are TGTGCCAGCTCACGGGGCTCAACCGGGGACGAGCAGTACTTC. Translation: CASSRGSTGDEQYF. V is TRBV18 and J is TRBJ2-7; D tentatively fits TRBD1 or TRBD2 (5 bases each). The CDR3 runs 14 residues. With 4 bases removed from V and 5 bases from J, the gap between germline ends came to 15 bases. Looked up from germline, CDR1 is KGHSH and CDR2 is LQKENI.

The chain links TRBV9 to TRBJ1-2; a possible D gene is TRBD1 (5 bases). Germline assignment: CDR1 SGDLS and CDR2 YYNGEE. There are 13 residues in the CDR3. The ends were cut back, 4 bases at V and 6 bases at J, with 13 bases in the middle. The CDR3 region is CASSSHVGHGYTF. CDR3 DNA sequence: TGTGCCAGCAGCTCCCACGTGGGGCATGGCTACACCTTC.